A selection of T cell receptor beta chains follows, all from one sample in a study of a mutant IDH1 vaccine in newly diagnosed glioma. This table comes from immunoSEQ multiplex PCR, and its TCRdb copy is limited to in-frame clones, with some not included. The sample has tens of thousands of clones, approximately 64% seen once. Their antigens remain unidentified. The starting material was peripheral blood mononuclear cells (PBMCs), obtained from a glioma patient whose treatment included an IDH1 peptide vaccine. Every receptor here comes from a man aged 40-49 years with glioma. Some clones in this sample may be carry-over from other donors' samples. The conserved cysteine and the conserved F or W are not part of the CDR3 here.

j_call v_call cdr3_aa
TRBJ2-7 TRBV6-6 ASSYLGEVSEQY
TRBJ1-2 TRBV2 ASRSLGREGYT
TRBJ2-3 TRBV29-1 SVDNSGTDTQY
TRBJ2-7 TRBV10-3 ATGTSGGYEQY
TRBJ2-7 TRBV6-1 ASSTSRSGGYEQY
TRBJ2-7 TRBV7-9 ASSPGQSYEQY
TRBJ1-2 TRBV4-1 ASSQGPGGKET
TRBJ1-4 TRBV27 ASSLGPTGEKLF
TRBJ2-2 TRBV5-1 ASSSHLTGPVGGELF
TRBJ2-1 TRBV15 ATSRDAGGGALNEQF
TRBJ2-6 TRBV5-1 ASSLGAGSSGANVLT
TRBJ1-5 TRBV7-9 ASSNGGGYSNQPQH
TRBJ2-2 TRBV5-6 ASSSGQGAGRTGELF
TRBJ1-2 TRBV9 ASSGGGTGLEGYT